This record covers a single T cell receptor beta chain. The sample comes from a study of cytomegalovirus exposure and HLA in healthy donors. 13 Jbeta primers and 60 Vbeta primers were used for the PCR. Some clones are missing from TCRdb's copy, which holds only in-frame ones; the method was immunoSEQ multiplex PCR. The data hold about 97,000 clones, with roughly four fifths observed a single time. The CDR3 has 13 residues. V gave up 0 bases and J gave up 13 bases; unmatched junction bases: 4. Germline values: CDR1 MNHEY, CDR2 SVGAGI. This receptor was taken from a male donor in good health and CMV-seropositive. This chain uses TRBV6-5 with TRBJ2-1, with 9 bases lining up with TRBD2. Sequences were obtained from PBMCs. CDR3 sequence: CASSYSGTSPQFF. For the CDR3, the DNA is TGTGCCAGCAGTTACTCCGGGACTAGCCCACAGTTCTTC.